A single sample gave rise to the 16 T cell receptor beta chains below, sequenced in a study of T-cell memory formation after mild COVID-19. TCRdb re-analysed the 5' RACE reads in MiXCR, keeping a single row per CDR3 protein. The table shows 180,000 or so distinct CDR3 sequences, with 9.5% to 13% occurring only once. The specimen sequenced was PBMCs or a T cell subset sorted from them (not recorded which). These receptors were collected from a man between 18 and 29 years old who had mild COVID-19 (a few samples of this study predate the infection). Cell type and time point are not known.

The sample holds a few counts of this clonotype. The chain has TRBV7-2 and TRBJ2-7, with D maybe TRBD2 (5 bases). CDR1 SGHTA and CDR2 FQGNSA come from the germline V gene. Between the trimmed V and J ends, which lost 5 bases and 1 base, there was a span of 9 bases. CDR3 length: 13 residues. CDR3 bases: TGTGCCAGCAGCAAACTAGGATCCTACGAGCAGTACTTC. As protein: CASSKLGSYEQYF.

The chain combines TRBV29-1 with TRBJ2-5, with D hard to call. From germline, CDR1 is SQVTM and CDR2 ANQGSEA. The CDR3 totals 14 residues. The V end was cut by 5 bases, the J end by 2 bases, with 15 bases between. The CDR3 DNA reads TGCAGCGTTTCTTGGCGGAGAACTCAAGAGACCCAGTACTTC. Amino acid sequence: CSVSWRRTQETQYF.

There are a few counts of this clonotype. This chain connects TRBV3-1 to TRBJ2-6; D gene unclear. Germline lookup yields CDR1 LGHDT and CDR2 YNNKEL (reference sequence). The CDR3 sequence is 15 residues long. Trimming removed 4 bases from V and 2 bases from J, with 9 bases in between. The CDR3: CASSLLQAGANVLTF. For the CDR3, the DNA is TGTGCCAGCAGCCTTCTTCAGGCTGGGGCCAACGTCCTGACTTTC.

The chain links TRBV4-2 to TRBJ1-1, with D unresolved. Trimming removed 0 bases from V and 6 bases from J, with 8 bases in between. The CDR3 sequence is 13 residues long. Germline V gene data show CDR1 as LGHNA and CDR2 as YNFKEQ. The CDR3 DNA sequence: TGTGCCAGCAGCCAAGATCGGGCTGCTGAAGCTTTCTTT. Translated, it gives CASSQDRAAEAFF.

A few counts support this clonotype. The chain carries TRBV15 and TRBJ1-4, with D possibly being TRBD1 (5 bases). The V and J ends lost 1 base and 8 bases respectively, with 8 bases between them. Germline CDR1 is LNHNV and CDR2 is YYDKDF (reference sequence). This CDR3 comprises 13 residues. The CDR3 spells CATSRGRAEKLFF. CDR3 DNA: TGTGCCACCAGCAGAGGCAGGGCCGAAAAACTGTTTTTT.

The chain has TRBV20-1 and TRBJ1-2; D is perhaps TRBD1 (5 bases). V was clipped by 6 bases and J by 5 bases, with 19 bases between them. CDR3 length: 14 amino acids. CDR1 and CDR2 (germline): DFQATT, SNEGSKA (reference sequence). DNA for the CDR3: TGCAGTGCACAGCCCGGGGGGGATTCTTATGGCTACACCTTC. As protein: CSAQPGGDSYGYTF.

This clonotype was picked up a small number of times. This chain links TRBV12-3 or TRBV12-4 with TRBJ1-3; D remains unclear. V dropped 8 bases and J dropped 0 bases, with 8 bases sitting between them. The CDR3 is 13 amino acids. In nucleotides, the CDR3 is TGTGCCAGCGAGAGCTACTCTGGAAACACCATATATTTT. It codes for CASESYSGNTIYF.

The V gene is TRBV20-1, the J gene TRBJ1-1; D might be TRBD1 (6 bases). The CDR3 consists of 17 residues. Germline values: CDR1 DFQATT, CDR2 SNEGSKA (reference sequence). Trimming left V 0 bases short and J 0 bases short, with 17 bases between. Written as DNA, the CDR3 is TGCAGTGCTAGAGAGATTCTCGGGGGGCCTTTGAACACTGAAGCTTTCTTT. The encoded protein is CSAREILGGPLNTEAFF.

This clonotype was seen a handful of times. For the CDR3, the DNA is TGCAGTGCTAGAGATGCCGGGGGCGTAGATGAAAAACTGTTTTTT. Encoded protein: CSARDAGGVDEKLFF. The gene calls are TRBV20-1 and TRBJ1-4; weak D call: TRBD1 (6 bases). From germline, CDR1 is DFQATT and CDR2 SNEGSKA (reference sequence). V lost 0 bases to trimming and J lost 6 bases, with 14 bases between them. The length of the CDR3 is 15 residues.

The chain recombines TRBV7-2 with TRBJ1-1; possibly TRBD1 for D (5 bases). The CDR3 is 14 residues long. Per the germline V gene, CDR1 is SGHTA and CDR2 is FQGNSA. Deletions cut 7 bases from V and 1 base from J, with 13 bases between. In nucleotides, the CDR3 is TGTGCCAGCACCCCGGGCAGGGCGAACACTGAAGCTTTCTTT. It codes for CASTPGRANTEAFF.

This clonotype was detected a few times. The gene calls are TRBV11-2 and TRBJ1-5; 7 bases are a match to TRBD1. V gave up 0 bases and J gave up 7 bases; unmatched junction bases: 6. The CDR3 loop spans 15 amino acids. Per germline, CDR1 SGHAT and CDR2 FQNNGV. CDR3 nucleotide sequence: TGTGCCAGCAGCTTAGATCGGACAGGCTACCAGCCCCAGCATTTT. Translated, it gives CASSLDRTGYQPQHF.

The genes are TRBV6-1 and TRBJ1-6, with TRBD1 identical over 10 bases. Trimming at V came to 10 bases and at J to 15 bases, leaving 27 bases not matched to a gene. Germline values: CDR1 MNHNS, CDR2 SASEGT. This CDR3 region has 18 residues. This CDR3 reads CATTFLQLSRDRGRHLHF. CDR3 sequence (DNA): TGTGCCACCACATTCCTACAATTGTCCCGGGACAGGGGTAGGCACCTCCACTTT.

This clonotype came up once. V is TRBV18 and J is TRBJ2-5; a weak D match, TRBD2 (6 bases). CDR3 length equals 15 residues. Trimming cost V 1 base and J 2 bases, with 11 bases left between them. Germline CDR1 reads KGHSH; CDR2 reads LQKENI. CDR3 DNA: TGTGCCAGCTCACCACGGGGCGCGGGGCAAGAGACCCAGTACTTC. It yields the protein CASSPRGAGQETQYF.

This clonotype was counted a few times. The CDR3 loop reads CAISETDSFPPNEQFF. The CDR3 bases are TGTGCCATCAGTGAGACAGACAGCTTCCCCCCCAATGAGCAGTTCTTC. The J gene is TRBJ2-1, the V gene TRBV10-3; the D gene is possibly TRBD1 (5 bases). The V end was cut by 2 bases, the J end by 6 bases, with 17 bases between. The CDR3 is made up of 16 amino acids. CDR1 is ENHRY, CDR2 SYGVKD, per germline.

V gene TRBV7-3 combines with J gene TRBJ2-2, with D possibly matching TRBD2 (6 bases). CDR1 and CDR2 from the germline V gene are SGHTA and FQGTGA. V lost 8 bases to trimming and J lost 1 base, with 11 bases between them. This CDR3 is built from 14 residues. Written as DNA, the CDR3 is TGTGCCAGCGGCGCGGGACGGAACACCGGGGAGCTGTTTTTT. The encoded protein is CASGAGRNTGELFF.

This clonotype showed up many times. The chain joins TRBV5-6 to TRBJ1-2; D is unclear. The CDR3 totals 12 residues. Between the trimmed V and J ends, which lost 2 bases and 5 bases, there was a span of 7 bases. Germline CDR1 is SGHDT and CDR2 is YYEEEE. This chain's CDR3 is CASSLTVYGYTF. The CDR3 region has the DNA TGTGCCAGCAGCTTAACCGTATATGGCTACACCTTC.